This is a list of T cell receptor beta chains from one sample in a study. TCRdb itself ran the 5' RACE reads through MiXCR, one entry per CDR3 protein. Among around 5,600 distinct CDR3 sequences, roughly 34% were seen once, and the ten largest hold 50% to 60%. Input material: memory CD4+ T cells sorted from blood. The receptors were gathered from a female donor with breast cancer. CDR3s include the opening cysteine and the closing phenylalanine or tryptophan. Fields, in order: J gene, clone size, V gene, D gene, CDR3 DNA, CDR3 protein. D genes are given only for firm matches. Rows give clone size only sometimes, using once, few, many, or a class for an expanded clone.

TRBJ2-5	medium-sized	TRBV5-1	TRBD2	TGCGCCAGCAGCATAAGAGAGCGGGGCTATCAAGAGACCCAGTACTTC	CASSIRERGYQETQYF
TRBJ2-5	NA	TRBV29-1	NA	TGCAGCGTCCAGGGGGGGGGCCGGGAGACCCAGTACTTC	CSVQGGGRETQYF
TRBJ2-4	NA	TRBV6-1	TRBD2	TGTGCCAGCAGTGACGGGACTACCATTGCCAAAAACATTCAGTACTTC	CASSDGTTIAKNIQYF
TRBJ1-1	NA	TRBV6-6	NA	TGTGCCAGCAGTCACGGTAGCGGGAGGTACAATGAGCAGTTCTTT	CASSHGSGRYNEQFF
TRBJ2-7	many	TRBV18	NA	TGTGCCAGCTCAATATCACCCATATTGTCCGGACAGAGGGCCTACGAGCAGTACTTC	CASSISPILSGQRAYEQYF
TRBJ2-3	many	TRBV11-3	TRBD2	TGTGCCAGCAGCTCCACGTGGGGTGAAGGAAGCGGGACCCCCCCCCGGGCGCAGTATTTT	CASSSTWGEGSGTPPRAQYF
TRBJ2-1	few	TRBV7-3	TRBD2	TGTGCCAGCAGCTTTCTGGTAGCGGGGAGTTTGGGGCTGTTCTTC	CASSFLVAGSLGLFF
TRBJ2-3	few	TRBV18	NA	TGTGCCAGCTCACCTGAGGCGAGGGCTAGCACAGGTACGCAGTATTTT	CASSPEARASTGTQYF
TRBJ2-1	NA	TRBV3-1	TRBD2	TGTGCCAGCAGCCCGCTGGGACTAGCGGGAGGGCCCAATGAGCAGTTCTTC	CASSPLGLAGGPNEQFF
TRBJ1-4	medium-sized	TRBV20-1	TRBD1	TGCAGTGCCCCTCCCCCAGGGGGGACTAATGAAAAACTGTTTTTT	CSAPPPGGTNEKLFF
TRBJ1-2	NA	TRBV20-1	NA	TGCAGTGCTAGAGTCCAGGTTAACTATGGCTACACCTTC	CSARVQVNYGYTF
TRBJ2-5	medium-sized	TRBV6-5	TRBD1	TGTGCCAGCAGTTACACGGGGACAGGGTACCAAGAGACCCAGTACTTC	CASSYTGTGYQETQYF
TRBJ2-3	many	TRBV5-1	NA	TGCGCCAGCAGCCTGACTAGTCCCGCCTTGGAGGGGTCCCGCACAGATACGCAGTATTTT	CASSLTSPALEGSRTDTQYF
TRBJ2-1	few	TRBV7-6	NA	TGTGCCAGCAGCTCGGGACTCCGGAATGAGCAGTTCTTC	CASSSGLRNEQFF
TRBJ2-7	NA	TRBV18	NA	TGTGCCAGCTCACCACCTTTTCCAACTTTAAAACAACCCTACGAGCAGTACTTC	CASSPPFPTLKQPYEQYF
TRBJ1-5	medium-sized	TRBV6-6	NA	TGTGCCAGCACCGACACGGGGGCGGATCAGCCCCAGCATTTT	CASTDTGADQPQHF
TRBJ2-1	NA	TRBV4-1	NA	TGCGCCAGCAGCCAATGGGAGGTAGGGTCTGAGCAGTTCTTC	CASSQWEVGSEQFF
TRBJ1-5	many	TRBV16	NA	TGTGCCAGCAGTCGCCGGGGGCAGGACAATCAGCCCCAGCATTTT	CASSRRGQDNQPQHF
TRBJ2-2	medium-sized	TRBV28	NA	TGTGCCACCCAGACGGACGCGACCGGGGAGCTGTTTTTT	CATQTDATGELFF
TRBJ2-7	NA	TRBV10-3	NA	TGTGCCATCAGTGAGTCTAATTACGAGCAGTACTTC	CAISESNYEQYF
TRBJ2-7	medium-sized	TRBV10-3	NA	TGTGCCATCAGTGAAGACCACGAGCAGTACTTC	CAISEDHEQYF
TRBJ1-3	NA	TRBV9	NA	TGTGCCAGCAGCGTCGGAAACTCTGGAAACACCATATATTTT	CASSVGNSGNTIYF
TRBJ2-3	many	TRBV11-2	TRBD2	TGTGCCAGCAGCTTAGTGAGCGGGGGGGCAACCGATACGCAGTATTTT	CASSLVSGGATDTQYF
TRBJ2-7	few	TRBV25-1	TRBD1	TGTGCCAGCAGTGAAGGGGACAGCCACGAGCAGTACTTC	CASSEGDSHEQYF
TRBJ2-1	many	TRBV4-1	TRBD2	TGCGCCAGCAGCCAACCCCTCCCGGGACTAGCGGGAGACCATGAGCAGTTCTTC	CASSQPLPGLAGDHEQFF
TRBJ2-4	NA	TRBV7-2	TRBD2	TGTGCCAGCAGCTTAGCGGGCGGGGGAGCTCAGTACTTC	CASSLAGGGAQYF
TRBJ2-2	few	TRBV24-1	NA	TGTGCCACCAGTGATTTTACGGGAATTACGGACACAGGGGAGCTGTTTTTT	CATSDFTGITDTGELFF
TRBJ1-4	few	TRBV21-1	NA	TGTGCCAGGCCGACAGGGAATCATGAAAAACTGTTTTTT	CARPTGNHEKLFF
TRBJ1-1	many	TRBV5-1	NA	TGCGCCAGCAGCTTGTTCCCGCTAGGACAGAACCAGAACACTGAAGCTTTCTTT	CASSLFPLGQNQNTEAFF
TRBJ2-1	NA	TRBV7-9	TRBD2	TGTGCCAGCAGCCCCAGGAGAGCGGGAGCGTACAATGAGCAGCTCTTC	CASSPRRAGAYNEQLF
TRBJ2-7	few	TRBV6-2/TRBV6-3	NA	TGTGCCAGCAGTTACTACACCTACGAGCAGTACTTC	CASSYYTYEQYF
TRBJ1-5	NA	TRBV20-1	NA	TGCAGTGCTGGCGAGGGCGGACACAATCAGCCCCAGCATTTT	CSAGEGGHNQPQHF
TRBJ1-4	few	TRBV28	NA	TGTGCCAGCAGTTTAGGAGGTGGAAGGGGCCGACCAAATGAAAAACTGTTTTTT	CASSLGGGRGRPNEKLFF
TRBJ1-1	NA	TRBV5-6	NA	TGTGCCAGCAGCTCTGTTCGGGGGGGGAACACTGAAGCTTTCTTT	CASSSVRGGNTEAFF
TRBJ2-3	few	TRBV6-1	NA	TGTGCCAGCAGGAAGACAGGAACAGATACGCAGTATTTT	CASRKTGTDTQYF
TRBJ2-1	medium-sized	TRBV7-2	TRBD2	TGTGCCAGCAGCATTAGCGGGGGGAGCCTTATGTATGAGCAGTTCTTC	CASSISGGSLMYEQFF
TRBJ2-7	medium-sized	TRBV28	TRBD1	TGTGCCAGCACTTGGGGACAGCGCTCCTACGAGCAGTACTTC	CASTWGQRSYEQYF
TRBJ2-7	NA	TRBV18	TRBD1	TGTGCCAGCTCAGAGGACAGGGGCGTGGACGAGCAGTACTTC	CASSEDRGVDEQYF
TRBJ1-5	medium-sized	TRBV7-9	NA	TGTGCCAGCAGCTCTCAGGGGTGGAGTAGCAATCAGCCCCAGCATTTT	CASSSQGWSSNQPQHF
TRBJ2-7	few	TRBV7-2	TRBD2	TGTGCCAGCAGGTCGGGAGGTAGCTCTGCCTACGAGCAGTACTTC	CASRSGGSSAYEQYF
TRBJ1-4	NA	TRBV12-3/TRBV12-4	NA	TGTGCCAGCAGCACTGGAACAGGGATAACTAATAAAAAACTGTTTTTT	CASSTGTGITNKKLFF
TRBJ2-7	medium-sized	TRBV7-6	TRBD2	TGTGCCAGCGCAGGGAGGGCCGGTGAGCAGTACTTC	CASAGRAGEQYF
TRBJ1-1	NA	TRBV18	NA	TGTGCCAGCACACCGACATCCCAGGGGAACACTGAAGCTTCCTTT	CASTPTSQGNTEASF
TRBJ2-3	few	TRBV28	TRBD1	TGTGCCAGCAGTCCCGGGACAGGGGAAACAGATACGCAGTATTTT	CASSPGTGETDTQYF